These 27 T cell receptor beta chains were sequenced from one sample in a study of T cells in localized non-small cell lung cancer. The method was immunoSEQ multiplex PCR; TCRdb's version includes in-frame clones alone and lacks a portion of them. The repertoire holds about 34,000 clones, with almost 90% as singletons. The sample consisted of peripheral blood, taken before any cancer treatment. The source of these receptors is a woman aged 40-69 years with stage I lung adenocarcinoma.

CDR3: CASSQDERDRGLRTNTEAFF. In DNA, the CDR3 is TGTGCCAGCAGCCAAGACGAGAGGGACAGGGGGCTTCGCACGAACACTGAAGCTTTCTTT. J is TRBJ1-1 and V is TRBV4-2, with TRBD1 matching 12 bases. The CDR3 is 20 amino acids. V lost 0 bases to trimming and J lost 1 base; unmatched junction nucleotides: 12. Germline CDR1 LGHNA, CDR2 YNFKEQ.

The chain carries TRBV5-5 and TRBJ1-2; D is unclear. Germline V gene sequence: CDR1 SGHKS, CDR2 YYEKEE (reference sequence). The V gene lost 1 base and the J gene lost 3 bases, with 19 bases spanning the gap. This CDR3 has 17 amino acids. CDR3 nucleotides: TGTGCCAGCAGCTTGCCTATCCGGAGCGGGCACTACTATGGCTACACCTTC. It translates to CASSLPIRSGHYYGYTF.

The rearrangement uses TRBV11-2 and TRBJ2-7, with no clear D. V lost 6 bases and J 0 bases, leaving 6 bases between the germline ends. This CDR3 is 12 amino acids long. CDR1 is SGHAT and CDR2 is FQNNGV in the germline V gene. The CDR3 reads CASRAASYEQYF. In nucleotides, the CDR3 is TGTGCCAGCAGGGCGGCCTCCTACGAGCAGTACTTC.

The CDR3 sequence is CASSLDGPRGEQYF. The DNA of the CDR3 is TGCGCCAGCAGCCTGGACGGACCCCGGGGGGAGCAGTACTTC. The chain combines TRBV5-1 with TRBJ2-7, with D perhaps matching TRBD2 (6 bases). The germline V and J ends were trimmed by 4 bases and 7 bases, with 18 bases remaining between them. This CDR3 is 14 amino acids long. Germline V gives CDR1 SGHRS, CDR2 YFSETQ. The complete variable domain, with remaining parts taken from reference TRBV5-1 and TRBJ2-7, reads KAGVTQTPRYLIKTRGQQVTLSCSPISGHRSVSWYQQTPGQGLQFLFEYFSETQRNKGNFPGRFSGRQFSNSRSEMNVSTLELGDSALYLCASSLDGPRGEQYFGPGTRLTVT.

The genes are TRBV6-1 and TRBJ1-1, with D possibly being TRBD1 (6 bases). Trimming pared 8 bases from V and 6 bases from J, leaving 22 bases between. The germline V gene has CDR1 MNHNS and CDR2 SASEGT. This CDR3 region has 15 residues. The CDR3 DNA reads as TGTGCCAGCGCCGTTGGGGGGGACAAGAGAGCTGAAGCTTTCTTT. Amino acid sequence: CASAVGGDKRAEAFF.

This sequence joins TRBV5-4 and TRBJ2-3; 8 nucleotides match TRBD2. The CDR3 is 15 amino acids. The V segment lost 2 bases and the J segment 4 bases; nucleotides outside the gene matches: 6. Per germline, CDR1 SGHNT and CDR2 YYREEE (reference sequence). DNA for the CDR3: TGTGCCAGCAGCTTTAAGACTAGCGCCCCAGATACGCAGTATTTT. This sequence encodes CASSFKTSAPDTQYF.

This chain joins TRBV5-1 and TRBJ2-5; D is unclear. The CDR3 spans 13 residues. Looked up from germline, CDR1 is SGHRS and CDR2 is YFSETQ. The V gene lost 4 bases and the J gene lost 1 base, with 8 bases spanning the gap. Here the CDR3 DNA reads TGCGCCAGCAGCCAATCCCTCCAAGAGACCCAGTACTTC. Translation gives CASSQSLQETQYF.

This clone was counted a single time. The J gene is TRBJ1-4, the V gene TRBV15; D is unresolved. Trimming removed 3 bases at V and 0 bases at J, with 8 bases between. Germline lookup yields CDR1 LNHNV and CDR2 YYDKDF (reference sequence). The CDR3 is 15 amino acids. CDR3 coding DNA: TGTGCCACCAGCAGGGAGCCTGCAACTAATGAAAAACTGTTTTTT. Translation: CATSREPATNEKLFF.

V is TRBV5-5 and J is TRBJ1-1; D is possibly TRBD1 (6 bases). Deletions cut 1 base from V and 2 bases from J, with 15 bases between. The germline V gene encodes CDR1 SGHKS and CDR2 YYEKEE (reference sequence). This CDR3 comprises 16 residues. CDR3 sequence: CASSLTQGRANTEAFF. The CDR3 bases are TGTGCCAGCAGCTTGACTCAGGGGAGAGCCAACACTGAAGCTTTCTTT.

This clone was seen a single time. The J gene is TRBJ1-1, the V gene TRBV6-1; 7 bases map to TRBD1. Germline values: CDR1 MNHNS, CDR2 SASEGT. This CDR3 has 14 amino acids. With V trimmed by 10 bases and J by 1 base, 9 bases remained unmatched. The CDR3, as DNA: TGTGCCACCTCCGTCAGGGGGAAGAACACTGAAGCTTTCTTT. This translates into CATSVRGKNTEAFF.

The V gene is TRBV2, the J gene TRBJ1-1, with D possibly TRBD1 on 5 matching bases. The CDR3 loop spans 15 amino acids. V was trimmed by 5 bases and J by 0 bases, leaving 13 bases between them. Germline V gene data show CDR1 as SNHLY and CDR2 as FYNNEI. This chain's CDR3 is CASSLRQGVNTEAFF. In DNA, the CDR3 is TGTGCCAGCAGTCTCCGTCAGGGAGTGAACACTGAAGCTTTCTTT.

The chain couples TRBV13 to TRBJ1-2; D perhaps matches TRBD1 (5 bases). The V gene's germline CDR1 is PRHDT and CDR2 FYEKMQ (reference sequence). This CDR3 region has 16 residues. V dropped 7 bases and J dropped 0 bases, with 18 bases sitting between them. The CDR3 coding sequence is TGTGCCAGCACCCTCGGGGCCAGACCTTCTAACTATGGCTACACCTTC. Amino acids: CASTLGARPSNYGYTF.

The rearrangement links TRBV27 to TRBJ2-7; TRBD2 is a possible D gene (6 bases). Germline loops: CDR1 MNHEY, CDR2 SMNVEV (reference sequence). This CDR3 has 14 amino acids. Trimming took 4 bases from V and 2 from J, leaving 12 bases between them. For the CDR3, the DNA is TGTGCCAGCAGTTGGAGGACTAACCCCTACGAGCAGTACTTC. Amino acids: CASSWRTNPYEQYF.

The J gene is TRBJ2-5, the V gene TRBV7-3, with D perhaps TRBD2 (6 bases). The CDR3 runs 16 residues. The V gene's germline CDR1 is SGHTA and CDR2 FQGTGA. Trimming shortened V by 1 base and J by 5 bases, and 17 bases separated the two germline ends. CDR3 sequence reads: CASSLNGGPHMETQYF. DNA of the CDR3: TGTGCCAGCAGCTTAAACGGGGGACCACATATGGAGACCCAGTACTTC.

CDR3 nucleotide sequence: TGTGCCAGCAGCTTAGGACAGGGGGCGGAGTACACCGGGGAGCTGTTTTTT. It encodes CASSLGQGAEYTGELFF. The rearrangement links TRBV11-3 to TRBJ2-2; 10 bases fit TRBD1. Germline V gene data show CDR1 as SGHNT and CDR2 as YENEEA. The V segment lost 1 base and the J segment 3 bases; nucleotides outside the gene matches: 5. The CDR3 is 17 residues long. The variable domain in full, with the rest retrieved from reference TRBV11-3 and TRBJ2-2, is EAGVVQSPRYKIIEKKQPVAFWCNPISGHNTLYWYLQNLGQGPELLIRYENEEAVDDSQLPKDRFSAERLKGVDSTLKIQPAELGDSAVYLCASSLGQGAEYTGELFFGEGSRLTVL.

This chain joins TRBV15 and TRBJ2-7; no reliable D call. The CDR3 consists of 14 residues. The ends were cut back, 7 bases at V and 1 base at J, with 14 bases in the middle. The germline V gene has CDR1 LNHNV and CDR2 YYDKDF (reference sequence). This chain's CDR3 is CATIPPPGSYEQYF. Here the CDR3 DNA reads TGTGCCACCATCCCGCCCCCGGGTTCCTACGAGCAGTACTTC.

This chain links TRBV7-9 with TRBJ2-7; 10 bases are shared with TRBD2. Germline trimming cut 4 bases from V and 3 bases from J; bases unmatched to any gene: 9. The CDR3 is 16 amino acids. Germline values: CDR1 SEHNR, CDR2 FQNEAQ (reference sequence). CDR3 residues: CASSSPGLADLYEQYF. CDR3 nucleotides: TGTGCCAGCAGCTCCCCCGGACTAGCGGATCTCTACGAGCAGTACTTC.

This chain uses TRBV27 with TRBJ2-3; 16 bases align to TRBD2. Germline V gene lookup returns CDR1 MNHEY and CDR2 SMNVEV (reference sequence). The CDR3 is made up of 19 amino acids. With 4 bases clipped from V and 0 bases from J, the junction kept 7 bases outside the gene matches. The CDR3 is CASSYMGTSGGASTDTQYF. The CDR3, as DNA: TGTGCCAGCAGTTATATGGGGACTAGCGGGGGGGCTAGCACAGATACGCAGTATTTT.

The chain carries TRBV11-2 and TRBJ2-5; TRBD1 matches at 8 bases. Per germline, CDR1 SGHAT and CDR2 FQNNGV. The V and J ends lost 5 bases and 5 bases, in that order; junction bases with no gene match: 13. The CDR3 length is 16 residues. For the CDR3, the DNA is TGTGCCAGCAGCGCATCAGGACAGGGAGGTTTGGAGACCCAGTACTTC. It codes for CASSASGQGGLETQYF.

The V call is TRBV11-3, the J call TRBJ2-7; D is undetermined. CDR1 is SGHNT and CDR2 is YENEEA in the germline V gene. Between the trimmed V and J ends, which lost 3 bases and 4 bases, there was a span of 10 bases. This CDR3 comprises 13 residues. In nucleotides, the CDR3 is TGTGCCAGCAGCTTTATAGACCGGTACGAGCAGTACTTC. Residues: CASSFIDRYEQYF.

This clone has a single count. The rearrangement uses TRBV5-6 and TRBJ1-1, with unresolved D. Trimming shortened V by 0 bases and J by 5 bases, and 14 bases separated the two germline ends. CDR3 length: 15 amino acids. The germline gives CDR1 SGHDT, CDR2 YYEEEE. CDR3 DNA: TGTGCCAGCAGCTTGGGGGCCTCAGTGAGGACTGAAGCTTTCTTT. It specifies CASSLGASVRTEAFF.

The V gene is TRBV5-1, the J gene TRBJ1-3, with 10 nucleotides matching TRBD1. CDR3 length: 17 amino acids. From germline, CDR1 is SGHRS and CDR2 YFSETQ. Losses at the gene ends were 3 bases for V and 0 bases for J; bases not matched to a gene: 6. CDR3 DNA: TGCGCCAGCAGCTCAGGACAGGGGGGAGTCTCTGGAAACACCATATATTTT. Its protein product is CASSSGQGGVSGNTIYF.

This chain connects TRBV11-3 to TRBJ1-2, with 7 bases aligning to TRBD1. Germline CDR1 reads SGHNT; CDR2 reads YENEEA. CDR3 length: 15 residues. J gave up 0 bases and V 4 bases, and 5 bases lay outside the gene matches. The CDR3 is CASSWDSDSNYGYTF. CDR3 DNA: TGTGCCAGCAGCTGGGACAGTGACTCTAACTATGGCTACACCTTC.

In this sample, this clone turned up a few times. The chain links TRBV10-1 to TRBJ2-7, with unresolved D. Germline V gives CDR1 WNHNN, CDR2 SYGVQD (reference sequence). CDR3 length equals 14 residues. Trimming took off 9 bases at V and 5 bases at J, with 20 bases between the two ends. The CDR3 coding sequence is TGCGCCAGTGAGGTGGCAGCCAGCGCCCACGAGCAGTACTTC. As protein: CASEVAASAHEQYF.

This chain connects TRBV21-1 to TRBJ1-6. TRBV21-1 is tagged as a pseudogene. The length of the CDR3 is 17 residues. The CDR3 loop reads CASSSPPLGLRNSPLHF. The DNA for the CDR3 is TGTGCCAGCAGCTCACCACCACTTGGACTTCGTAATTCACCCCTCCACTTT.

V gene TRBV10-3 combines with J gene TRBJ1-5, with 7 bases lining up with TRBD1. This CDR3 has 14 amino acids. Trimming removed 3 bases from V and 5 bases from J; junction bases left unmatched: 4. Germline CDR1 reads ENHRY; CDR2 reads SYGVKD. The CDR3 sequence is CAISDRGFDQPQHF. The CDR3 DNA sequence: TGTGCCATCAGTGACAGGGGGTTCGATCAGCCCCAGCATTTT.

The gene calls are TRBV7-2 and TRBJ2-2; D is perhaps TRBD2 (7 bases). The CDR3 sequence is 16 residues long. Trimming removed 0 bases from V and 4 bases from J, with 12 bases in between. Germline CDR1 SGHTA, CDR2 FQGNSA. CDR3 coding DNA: TGTGCCAGCAGCTTAGCGGGGGGGCGCATCACCGGGGAGCTGTTTTTT. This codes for CASSLAGGRITGELFF. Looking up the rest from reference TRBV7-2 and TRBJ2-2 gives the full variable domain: GAGVSQSPSNKVTEKGKDVELRCDPISGHTALYWYRQSLGQGLEFLIYFQGNSAPDKSGLPSDRFSAERTGGSVSTLTIQRTQQEDSAVYLCASSLAGGRITGELFFGEGSRLTVL.